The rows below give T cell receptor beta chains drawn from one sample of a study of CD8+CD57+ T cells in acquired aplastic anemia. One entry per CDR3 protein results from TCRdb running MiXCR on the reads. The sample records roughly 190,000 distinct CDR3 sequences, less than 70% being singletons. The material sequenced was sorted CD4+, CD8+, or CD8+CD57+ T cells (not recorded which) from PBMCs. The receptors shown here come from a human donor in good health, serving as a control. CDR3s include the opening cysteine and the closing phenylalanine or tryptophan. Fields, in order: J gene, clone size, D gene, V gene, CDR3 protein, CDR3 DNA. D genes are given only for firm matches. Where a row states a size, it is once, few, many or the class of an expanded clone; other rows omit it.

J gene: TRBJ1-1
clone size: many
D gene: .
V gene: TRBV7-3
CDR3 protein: CASSPRGGTEAFF
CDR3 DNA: TGTGCCAGCAGCCCAAGGGGGGGCACTGAAGCTTTCTTT

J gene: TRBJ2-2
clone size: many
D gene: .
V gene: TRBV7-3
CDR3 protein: CASSLGPTGELFF
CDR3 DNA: TGTGCCAGCAGCTTAGGGCCCACCGGGGAGCTGTTTTTT

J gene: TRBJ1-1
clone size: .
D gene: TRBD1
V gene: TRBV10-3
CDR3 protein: CAISGRTGVNTEAFF
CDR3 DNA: TGTGCCATCAGTGGAAGGACAGGGGTGAACACTGAAGCTTTCTTT

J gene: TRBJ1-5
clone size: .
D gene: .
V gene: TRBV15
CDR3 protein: CATSRRDSNQPQHF
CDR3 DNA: TGTGCCACCAGCAGGAGGGATAGCAATCAGCCCCAGCATTTT

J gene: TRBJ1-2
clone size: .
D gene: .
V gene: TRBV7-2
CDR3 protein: CASSQTTGLYTF
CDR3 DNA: TGCGCCAGCAGCCAAACGACAGGACTCTACACCTTC

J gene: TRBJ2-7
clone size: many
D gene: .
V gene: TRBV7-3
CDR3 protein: CASSLTGSSYEQYF
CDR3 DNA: TGTGCCAGCAGCTTAACTGGCTCTTCCTACGAGCAGTACTTC

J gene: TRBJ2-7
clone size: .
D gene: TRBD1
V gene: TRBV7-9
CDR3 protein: CASSFLGQSYEQYF
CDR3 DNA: TGTGCCAGCAGCTTTCTGGGACAGTCCTACGAGCAGTACTTC

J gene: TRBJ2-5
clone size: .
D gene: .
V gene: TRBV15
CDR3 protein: CATSRDMVSETRYF
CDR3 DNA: TGTGCCACCAGCAGAGACATGGTGAGCGAGACCCGGTACTTC

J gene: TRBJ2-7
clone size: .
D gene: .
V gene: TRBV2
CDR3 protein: CASSPPGDSTYEQYF
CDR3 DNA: TGTGCCAGCAGTCCACCGGGGGACAGCACCTACGAGCAGTACTTC

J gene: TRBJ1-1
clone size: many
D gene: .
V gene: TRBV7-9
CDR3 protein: CASSVRGRSFGEAFF
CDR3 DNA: TGTGCCAGCAGCGTCAGGGGTCGGAGTTTCGGGGAAGCTTTCTTT